Listed here are 3 T cell receptor beta chains from one sample, sequenced in a study of T cells after yellow fever vaccination. TCRdb redid the calling of the 5' RACE reads with MiXCR, one entry per CDR3 protein. The sample holds 550,000 to 750,000 distinct CDR3 sequences; 13% are singletons and the top ten take around an eighth. The material sequenced was PBMCs, taken on the day of the yellow fever booster vaccination. These receptors were obtained from a man between 25 and 39 years old who received the YFV17D yellow fever vaccine.

This clonotype has only a few counts. The chain recombines TRBV19 with TRBJ2-3; 9 bases fit TRBD1. Trimming cost V 9 bases and J 0 bases; bases outside gene matches: 10. Germline CDR1 LNHDA, CDR2 SQIVND (reference sequence). The CDR3 consists of 16 residues. CDR3 bases: TGTGCCAGCCAAATTAGGACAGGGGAGAGCACAGATACGCAGTATTTT. Translated: CASQIRTGESTDTQYF.

This clonotype was seen a few times. The V call is TRBV28, the J call TRBJ2-4; 7 bases match TRBD2. Germline loops: CDR1 MDHEN, CDR2 SYDVKM. J was trimmed by 4 bases and V by 8 bases; bases with no gene match: 8. The CDR3 covers 14 residues. The CDR3 nucleotides are TGTGCCAGCCAGGCGGGGGATCTTAAAAACATTCAGTACTTC. It specifies CASQAGDLKNIQYF.

The CDR3 region has the DNA TGTGCCAGCAGCTTGCGCGACTCCGGCCCGAAGACCCAGTACTTC. This codes for CASSLRDSGPKTQYF. The chain joins TRBV14 to TRBJ2-5; D uncertain. The CDR3 totals 15 residues. Germline V gives CDR1 SGHDN, CDR2 FVKESK. V was pared by 5 bases and J by 6 bases, with 19 bases between.